These 2 T cell receptor beta chains came from one sample sequenced in a study of T cell repertoires in cytomegalovirus infection. TCRdb processed the reads anew with MiXCR; each CDR3 protein has one entry. The sample lists hundreds of thousands of distinct CDR3 sequences; around 10% were seen once. Sequencing input: PBMCs. These receptors were obtained from a human donor in good health (CMV status not recorded). Some clones in this sample may be carry-over from other donors' samples.

This chain links TRBV4-1 with TRBJ2-4; the D gene is possibly TRBD2 (7 bases). Germline values: CDR1 MGHRA, CDR2 YSYEKL. Trimming took off 3 bases at V and 6 bases at J, with 21 bases between the two ends. CDR3 length: 17 amino acids. CDR3 nucleotides: TGCGCCAGCAGCCAGGGAAGAGGGGGGGGGCTCGGAAACATTCAGTACTTC. Its translation is CASSQGRGGGLGNIQYF.

This clonotype was found many times. CDR3 DNA: TGTGCCAGCAGACACCTCGGGGTCACAGATACGCAGTATTTT. The encoded protein is CASRHLGVTDTQYF. This chain uses TRBV14 with TRBJ2-3; perhaps TRBD2 as D (5 bases). The CDR3 runs to 14 residues. Germline CDR1 reads SGHDN; CDR2 reads FVKESK. The ends were cut back, 6 bases at V and 2 bases at J, with 12 bases in the middle.